This T cell receptor (beta chain) was recovered during a study of cytomegalovirus exposure and HLA in healthy donors. The CDR3 is 16 amino acids. Per the germline V gene, CDR1 is PRHDT and CDR2 is FYEKMQ (reference sequence). Trimming pared 0 bases from V and 0 bases from J, leaving 12 bases between. PCR amplification relied on 60 Vbeta primers (plus 13 Jbeta primers). The method was immunoSEQ multiplex PCR; TCRdb's version includes in-frame clones alone and lacks a portion of them. The profile shows around 190,000 clones, about 78% of them singletons. The V call is TRBV13, the J call TRBJ2-7, with D tentatively TRBD1 (6 bases). The receptor's source is a man between 60 and 70 years old in good health and CMV-seronegative. The sample was PBMCs. CDR3 in DNA: TGTGCCAGCAGCTTAGGGGGGGCAGAATTCTCCTACGAGCAGTACTTC. It codes for CASSLGGAEFSYEQYF.